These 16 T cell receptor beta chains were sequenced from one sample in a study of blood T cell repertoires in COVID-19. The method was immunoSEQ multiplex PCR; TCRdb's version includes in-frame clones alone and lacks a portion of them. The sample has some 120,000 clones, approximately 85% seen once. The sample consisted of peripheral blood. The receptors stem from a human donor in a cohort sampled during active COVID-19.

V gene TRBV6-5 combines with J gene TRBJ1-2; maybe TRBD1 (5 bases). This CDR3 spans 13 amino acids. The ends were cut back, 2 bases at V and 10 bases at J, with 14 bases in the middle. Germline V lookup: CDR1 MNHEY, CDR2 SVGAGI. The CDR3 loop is CASSYRAGPDYTF. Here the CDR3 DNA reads TGTGCCAGCAGTTACCGGGCAGGGCCGGACTACACCTTC.

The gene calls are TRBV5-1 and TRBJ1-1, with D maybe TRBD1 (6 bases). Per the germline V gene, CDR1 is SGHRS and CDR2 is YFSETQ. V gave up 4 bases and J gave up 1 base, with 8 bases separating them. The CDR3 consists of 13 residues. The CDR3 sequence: CASSGGQNTEAFF. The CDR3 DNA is TGCGCCAGCAGCGGGGGACAGAACACTGAAGCTTTCTTT. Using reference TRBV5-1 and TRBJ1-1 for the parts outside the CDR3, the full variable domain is KAGVTQTPRYLIKTRGQQVTLSCSPISGHRSVSWYQQTPGQGLQFLFEYFSETQRNKGNFPGRFSGRQFSNSRSEMNVSTLELGDSALYLCASSGGQNTEAFFGQGTRLTVV.

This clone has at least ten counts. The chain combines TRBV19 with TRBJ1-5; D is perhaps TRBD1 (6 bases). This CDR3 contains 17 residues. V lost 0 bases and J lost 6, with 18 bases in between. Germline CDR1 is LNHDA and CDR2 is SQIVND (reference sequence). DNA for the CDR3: TGTGCCAGTAGTATAGACCCTTTTAGACAGGCTGGTCAGCCCCAGCATTTT. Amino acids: CASSIDPFRQAGQPQHF.

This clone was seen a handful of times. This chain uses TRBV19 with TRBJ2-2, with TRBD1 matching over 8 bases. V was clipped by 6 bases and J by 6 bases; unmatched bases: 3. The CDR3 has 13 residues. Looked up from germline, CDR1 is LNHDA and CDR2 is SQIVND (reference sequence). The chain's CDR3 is CASRETGAGELFF. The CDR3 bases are TGTGCCAGTAGGGAGACAGGGGCCGGGGAGCTGTTTTTT.

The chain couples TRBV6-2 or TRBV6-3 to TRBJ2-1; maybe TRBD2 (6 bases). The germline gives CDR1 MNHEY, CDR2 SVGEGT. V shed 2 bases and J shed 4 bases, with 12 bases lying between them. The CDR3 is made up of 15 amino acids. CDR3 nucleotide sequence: TGTGCCAGCAGTTACAGCCGGGGGTCTTACAATGAGCAGTTCTTC. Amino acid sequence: CASSYSRGSYNEQFF.

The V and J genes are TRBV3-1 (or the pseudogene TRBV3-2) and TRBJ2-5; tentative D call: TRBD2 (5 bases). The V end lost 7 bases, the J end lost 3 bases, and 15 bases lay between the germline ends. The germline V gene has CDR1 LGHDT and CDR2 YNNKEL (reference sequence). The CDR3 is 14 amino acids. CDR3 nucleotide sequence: TGTGCCAGCACCGAAAGGCCCGGGGAAGAGACCCAGTACTTC. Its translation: CASTERPGEETQYF.

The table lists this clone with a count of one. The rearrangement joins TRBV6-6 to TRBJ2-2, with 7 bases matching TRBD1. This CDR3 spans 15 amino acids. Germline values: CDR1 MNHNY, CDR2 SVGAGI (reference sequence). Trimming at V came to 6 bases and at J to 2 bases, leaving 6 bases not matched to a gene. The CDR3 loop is CASRTGTANTGELFF. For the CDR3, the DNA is TGTGCCAGCAGGACAGGGACAGCCAACACCGGGGAGCTGTTTTTT.

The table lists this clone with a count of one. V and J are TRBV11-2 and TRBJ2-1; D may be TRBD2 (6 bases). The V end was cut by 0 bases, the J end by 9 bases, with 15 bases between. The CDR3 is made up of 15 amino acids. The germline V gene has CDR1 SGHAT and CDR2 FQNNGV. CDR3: CASSLELAKTAEQFF. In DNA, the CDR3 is TGTGCCAGCAGCTTAGAACTAGCAAAGACAGCTGAGCAGTTCTTC.

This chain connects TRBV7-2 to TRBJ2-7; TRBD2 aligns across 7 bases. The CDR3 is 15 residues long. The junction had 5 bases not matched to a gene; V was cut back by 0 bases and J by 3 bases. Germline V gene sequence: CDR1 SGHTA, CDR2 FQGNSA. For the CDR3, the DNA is TGTGCCAGCAGCTTAGCTCGGGGGGTGGACTACGAGCAGTACTTC. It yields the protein CASSLARGVDYEQYF.

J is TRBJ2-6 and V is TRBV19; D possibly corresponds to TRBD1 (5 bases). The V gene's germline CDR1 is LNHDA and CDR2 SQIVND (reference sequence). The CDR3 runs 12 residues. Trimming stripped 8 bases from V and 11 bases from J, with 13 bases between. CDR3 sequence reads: CASGASSDVLTF. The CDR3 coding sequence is TGTGCCAGTGGGGCCTCTTCGGACGTCCTGACTTTC.

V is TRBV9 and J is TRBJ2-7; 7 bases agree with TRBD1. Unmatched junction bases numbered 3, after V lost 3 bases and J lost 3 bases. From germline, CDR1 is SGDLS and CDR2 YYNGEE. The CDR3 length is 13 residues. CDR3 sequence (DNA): TGTGCCAGCAGCGGACAGGGCCTCTACGAGCAGTACTTC. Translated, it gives CASSGQGLYEQYF.

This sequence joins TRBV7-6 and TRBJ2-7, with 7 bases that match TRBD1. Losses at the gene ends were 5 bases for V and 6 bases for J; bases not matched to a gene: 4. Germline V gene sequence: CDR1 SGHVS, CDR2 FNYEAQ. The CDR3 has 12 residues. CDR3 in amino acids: CASSETGVEQYF. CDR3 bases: TGTGCCAGCAGCGAAACAGGGGTCGAGCAGTACTTC.

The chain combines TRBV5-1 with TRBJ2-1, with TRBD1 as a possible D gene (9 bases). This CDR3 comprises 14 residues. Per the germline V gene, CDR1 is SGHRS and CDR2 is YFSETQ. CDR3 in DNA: TGCGCAAGCGGGGGACAGGGAATATCTGGTGAGCAGTTCTTC. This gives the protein CASGGQGISGEQFF.

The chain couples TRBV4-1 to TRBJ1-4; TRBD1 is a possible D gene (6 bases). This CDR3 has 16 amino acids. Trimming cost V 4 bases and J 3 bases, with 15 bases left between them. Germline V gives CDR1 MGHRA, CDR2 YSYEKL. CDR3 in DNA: TGCGCCAGCAGCCGAGACCAGGGGTCCTCTAATGAAAAACTGTTTTTT. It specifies CASSRDQGSSNEKLFF.

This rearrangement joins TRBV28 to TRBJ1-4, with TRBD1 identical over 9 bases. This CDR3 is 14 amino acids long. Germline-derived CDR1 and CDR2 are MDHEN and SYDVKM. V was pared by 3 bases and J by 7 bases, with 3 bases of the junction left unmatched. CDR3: CASSLDRGGEKLFF. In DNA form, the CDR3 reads TGTGCCAGCAGTTTGGACAGGGGAGGTGAAAAACTGTTTTTT.

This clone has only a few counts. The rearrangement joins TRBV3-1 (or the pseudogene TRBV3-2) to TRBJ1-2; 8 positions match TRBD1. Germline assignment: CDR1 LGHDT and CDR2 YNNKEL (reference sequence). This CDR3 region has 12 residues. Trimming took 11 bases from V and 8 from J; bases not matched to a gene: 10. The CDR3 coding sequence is TGTGCCGTACAGGGGGGGCCTCGGGGCTACACCTTC. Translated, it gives CAVQGGPRGYTF.